The entry that follows covers one T cell receptor beta chain sequence. Antigen specificity is unknown. The data derive from a study of cytomegalovirus exposure and HLA in healthy donors. Study-wide findings and caveats: A likely sequencing artifact accounted for one observed cluster of highly shared sequence variants. Per published accounts, TCR beta sequences correctly predicted the HLA-A and HLA-B alleles of most subjects. Analysis performed later showed TCR beta chains linked to HLA being more clonally expanded than equally common others.

V lost 1 base and J lost 4; bases outside the gene matches: 6. The CDR3 length is 16 residues. Germline CDR1 MGHDK, CDR2 SYGVNS. 13 Jbeta primers and 60 Vbeta primers were used for the PCR. In the original analysis: Later work found around 85 million unique TCR beta chains, with some 11 million shared. The data were produced by immunoSEQ multiplex PCR, yet TCRdb's version contains in-frame clones alone and is incomplete. That table furnishes V, J and clone size, whereas the DNA furnished D and trimming. The top ten clones hold 6.5% of a sample with 200,000 or so clones, around four fifths of them seen once.

This TCR was recovered from a woman between 45 and 65 years old in good health and CMV-seropositive. This chain links TRBV25-1 with TRBJ2-1; TRBD1 matches 8 bases. The specimen was PBMCs. CDR3 sequence reads: CASSEWGQGAYNEQFF. The CDR3 nucleotides are TGTGCCAGCAGTGAATGGGGGCAGGGGGCTTACAATGAGCAGTTCTTC.